This entry lists 31 T cell receptor beta chains sequenced from one sample in a study of T cells in Graves' hyperthyroidism and ophthalmopathy. Amplified TCR beta CDR3 regions derived from RNA transcripts. Initially, a first-round RT-PCR of the TCR CDR3 employed the HTBI primer set. TCRdb reanalysed the multiplex PCR reads using MiXCR and keeps one entry per CDR3 protein. Seen here are more than 500,000 distinct CDR3 sequences, roughly 15% observed once, and the top ten hold 4% to 5.5%. The sample comprised blood. Receptors originate from a woman aged 40 to 50 with Graves' ophthalmopathy.

This clonotype was detected ten times or more. The chain joins TRBV29-1 to TRBJ1-3, with a possible D match to TRBD1 (5 bases). Germline loops: CDR1 SQVTM, CDR2 ANQGSEA. Between the trimmed V and J ends, which lost 4 bases and 0 bases, there was a span of 10 bases. There are 14 residues in the CDR3. CDR3 nucleotides: TGCAGCGTTGTGGGGGGAAACTCTGGAAACACCATATATTTT. Its protein product is CSVVGGNSGNTIYF.

This clonotype was detected only a few times. The chain recombines TRBV30 with TRBJ1-3; D remains ambiguous. The CDR3 runs 14 residues. Looked up from germline, CDR1 is GTSNPN and CDR2 is SVGIG (reference sequence). V was clipped by 2 bases and J by 4 bases, with 12 bases between them. CDR3 in amino acids: CAWSRDWFGNTIYF. CDR3 nucleotides: TGTGCCTGGAGTCGAGACTGGTTCGGAAACACCATATATTTT.

The table lists this clonotype with many counts. The rearrangement links TRBV20-1 to TRBJ1-2; unclear D gene. The V gene lost 0 bases and the J gene lost 4 bases, with 15 bases spanning the gap. This CDR3 spans 15 amino acids. In germline, CDR1 is DFQATT, CDR2 SNEGSKA (reference sequence). Written as DNA, the CDR3 is TGCAGTGCTAGAGATTTAGGAGAGGGAGGCTATGGCTACACCTTC. Translated, it gives CSARDLGEGGYGYTF.

The table lists this clonotype with many counts. This rearrangement joins TRBV4-3 to TRBJ2-2; D tentatively reads TRBD1 or TRBD2 (5 bases each). This CDR3 contains 18 residues. V lost 0 bases and J lost 3, with 17 bases in between. CDR1 and CDR2 from the germline V gene are LGHNA and YSLEER. The CDR3 DNA follows: TGCGCCAGCAGCCAAGATCCAGGGCGGGCGGACGACACCGGGGAGCTGTTTTTT. Its protein is CASSQDPGRADDTGELFF.

Only a few counts were recorded for this clonotype. J is TRBJ2-2 and V is TRBV4-1; maybe TRBD2 (7 bases). The CDR3 contains 16 residues. Trimming shortened V by 5 bases and J by 5 bases, and 18 bases separated the two germline ends. Germline CDR1 and CDR2: MGHRA and YSYEKL. The CDR3 sequence: CASSYRGGVITGELFF. The CDR3 DNA reads TGCGCCAGCAGCTATAGGGGGGGGGTAATAACCGGGGAGCTGTTTTTT.

In this sample, this clonotype turned up many times. This chain links TRBV29-1 with TRBJ1-1, with a weak D call TRBD1 (5 bases). The CDR3 has 14 residues. With 7 bases removed from V and 3 bases from J, the gap between germline ends came to 18 bases. Per germline, CDR1 SQVTM and CDR2 ANQGSEA. The CDR3 is CSATGALGDTEAFF. The CDR3 bases are TGCAGCGCCACCGGGGCGCTTGGGGACACTGAAGCTTTCTTT.

This clonotype has a handful of counts. A much larger clone is a single base away; this may be a read error. The chain combines TRBV7-3 with TRBJ1-1, with TRBD1 matching 7 bases. The CDR3 extends over 14 amino acids. The germline V gene has CDR1 SGHTA and CDR2 FQGTGA. CDR3 sequence reads: CAGSSVGGDTEAFF. CDR3 sequence (DNA): TGTGCCGGCAGTTCGGTAGGGGGCGACACTGAAGCTTTCTTT.

This clonotype was detected many times. The chain joins TRBV29-1 to TRBJ2-7, with a tentative D call TRBD1 (5 bases). V was shortened by 1 base and J by 3 bases, with 13 bases between the two germline ends. CDR1 SQVTM and CDR2 ANQGSEA come from the germline V gene. This CDR3 has 14 amino acids. The CDR3, as DNA: TGCAGCGTTGAAGGGCTGGCAGGGAACTACGAGCAGTACTTC. Protein: CSVEGLAGNYEQYF.

This clonotype was counted at least ten times. The V gene is TRBV6-1, the J gene TRBJ2-7; D call uncertain. The CDR3 consists of 13 residues. Germline CDR1 and CDR2: MNHNS and SASEGT. V was trimmed by 4 bases and J by 3 bases, leaving 10 bases between them. CDR3 amino acids: CASSVGQLYEQYF. DNA for the CDR3: TGTGCCAGCAGTGTCGGGCAGCTCTACGAGCAGTACTTC.

The sample holds many counts of this clonotype. The chain is built from TRBV6-1 and TRBJ2-7, with a possible D match to TRBD2 (5 bases). Trimming removed 4 bases at V and 0 bases at J, with 13 bases between. Germline V lookup: CDR1 MNHNS, CDR2 SASEGT. CDR3 length: 15 residues. The CDR3 bases are TGTGCCAGCAGTGGAGAAGGACGGGGCTCCTACGAGCAGTACTTC. This encodes CASSGEGRGSYEQYF.

This clonotype was counted ten times or more. The chain couples TRBV6-1 to TRBJ2-7; D is possibly TRBD1 (5 bases). Trimming shortened V by 0 bases and J by 2 bases, and 8 bases separated the two germline ends. Germline V gene lookup returns CDR1 MNHNS and CDR2 SASEGT. The CDR3 extends over 14 amino acids. Written as DNA, the CDR3 is TGTGCCAGCAGTGAAGCCAGGGAAGCCTACGAGCAGTACTTC. Amino acids: CASSEAREAYEQYF.

This rearrangement joins TRBV4-1 to TRBJ2-2; either TRBD1 or TRBD2 may fit D (6 bases each). V was trimmed by 8 bases and J by 6 bases, leaving 10 bases between them. The germline V gene has CDR1 MGHRA and CDR2 YSYEKL. The CDR3 runs to 12 residues. In DNA, the CDR3 is TGCGCCAGCCGTCGGGGGCCCGGGGAGCTGTTTTTT. It translates to CASRRGPGELFF.

The chain is built from TRBV7-2 and TRBJ1-2, with 9 positions matching TRBD1. The germline V gene encodes CDR1 SGHTA and CDR2 FQGNSA. The ends lost 4 bases at V and 7 bases at J; junction bases unmatched: 7. The CDR3 has 14 amino acids. This CDR3 reads CASSSSGTGTGYTF. In DNA form, the CDR3 reads TGTGCCAGCAGCTCCTCCGGGACAGGGACTGGCTACACCTTC. Variable domain in full (rest from reference TRBV7-2 and TRBJ1-2): GAGVSQSPSNKVTEKGKDVELRCDPISGHTALYWYRQSLGQGLEFLIYFQGNSAPDKSGLPSDRFSAERTGGSVSTLTIQRTQQEDSAVYLCASSSSGTGTGYTFGSGTRLTVV.

This clonotype occurred a few times. The V gene is TRBV5-5, the J gene TRBJ2-7; no definite D call. The CDR3 has 12 amino acids. Germline loops: CDR1 SGHKS, CDR2 YYEKEE (reference sequence). V dropped 0 bases and J dropped 6 bases, with 7 bases sitting between them. Written as DNA, the CDR3 is TGTGCCAGCAGCTTGGATGCTGGCGAGCAGTACTTC. Amino acid sequence: CASSLDAGEQYF.

This clonotype occurred a few times. V and J are TRBV19 and TRBJ2-7; 8 bases agree with TRBD1. The CDR3 is 15 residues long. Trimming removed 4 bases from V and 3 bases from J; junction bases left unmatched: 8. Germline CDR1 and CDR2: LNHDA and SQIVND (reference sequence). The chain's CDR3 is CASSKSGGGLYEQYF. CDR3 coding DNA: TGTGCCAGTAGTAAATCAGGGGGCGGGCTCTACGAGCAGTACTTC. Full variable domain (missing parts from reference TRBV19 and TRBJ2-7): DGGITQSPKYLFRKEGQNVTLSCEQNLNHDAMYWYRQDPGQGLRLIYYSQIVNDFQKGDIAEGYSVSREKKESFPLTVTSAQKNPTAFYLCASSKSGGGLYEQYFGPGTRLTVT.

The table lists this clonotype with many counts. The chain is built from TRBV6-1 and TRBJ2-6; no firm D call. The CDR3 contains 15 residues. V was trimmed by 4 bases and J by 0 bases, leaving 7 bases between them. Germline V gene sequence: CDR1 MNHNS, CDR2 SASEGT. This CDR3 reads CASSAQSSGANVLTF. As DNA, the CDR3 is TGTGCCAGCAGTGCCCAGAGCTCTGGGGCCAACGTCCTGACTTTC.

The genes are TRBV4-2 and TRBJ2-2; D is perhaps TRBD1 or TRBD2 (5 bases each). The ends were cut back, 0 bases at V and 4 bases at J, with 18 bases in the middle. CDR1 is LGHNA and CDR2 is YNFKEQ in the germline V gene. CDR3 length equals 18 residues. CDR3 protein: CASSQESSGLRFTGELFF. For the CDR3, the DNA is TGTGCCAGCAGCCAAGAAAGTTCGGGGCTAAGATTCACCGGGGAGCTGTTTTTT.

A few counts support this clonotype. One junction end disagrees with the germline gene, perhaps due to a read error. The chain carries TRBV27 and TRBJ1-6; D might be TRBD1 (5 bases). Germline V gives CDR1 MNHEY, CDR2 SMNVEV (reference sequence). The CDR3 is 15 amino acids. The CDR3 sequence is CAGSEGRAYNSPLHF. The CDR3 coding sequence is TGTGCCGGCAGTGAGGGGCGGGCCTATAATTCACCCCTCCACTTT.

This clonotype has at least ten counts. The gene calls are TRBV5-4 and TRBJ2-5; 13 bases align to TRBD2. The CDR3 is 16 residues long. The V gene end was trimmed by 4 bases and the J gene end by 4 bases; junction bases not matched to a gene: 7. The germline V gene has CDR1 SGHNT and CDR2 YYREEE (reference sequence). The CDR3 spells CASSPGLAGEGETQYF. CDR3 sequence (DNA): TGTGCCAGCAGCCCCGGACTAGCGGGAGAGGGAGAGACCCAGTACTTC.

This clonotype was picked up many times. CDR3 bases: TGTGCCAGCAGTTTGACTAGCGGGGAGACCCAGTACTTC. As protein: CASSLTSGETQYF. The chain recombines TRBV12-3 or TRBV12-4 with TRBJ2-5; the match to TRBD2 covers 10 bases. The CDR3 is made up of 13 amino acids. Trimming removed 3 bases from V and 5 bases from J; junction bases left unmatched: 0.

This clonotype was picked up many times. The chain joins TRBV7-9 to TRBJ2-5, with unresolved D. CDR1 and CDR2 from the germline V gene are SEHNR and FQNEAQ (reference sequence). This CDR3 contains 14 residues. V gave up 6 bases and J gave up 3 bases, with 14 bases separating them. The CDR3 loop reads CASSPMWHEETQYF. The DNA of the CDR3 is TGTGCCAGCAGTCCCATGTGGCACGAAGAGACCCAGTACTTC.

There are a few counts of this clonotype. Here the CDR3 reads CASRPGRGGTGELFF. The CDR3 coding sequence is TGTGCCAGCAGGCCTGGGAGGGGGGGCACCGGGGAGCTGTTTTTT. The chain has TRBV2 and TRBJ2-2; TRBD2 might be the D (7 bases). Germline V gene data show CDR1 as SNHLY and CDR2 as FYNNEI. The germline V and J ends were trimmed by 6 bases and 4 bases, with 15 bases remaining between them. The CDR3 spans 15 residues.

This clonotype showed up many times. This sequence joins TRBV28 and TRBJ2-4; TRBD2 aligns across 11 bases. CDR3 length equals 16 residues. CDR1 and CDR2 from the germline V gene are MDHEN and SYDVKM. V trimming: 2 bases; J trimming: 9 bases; junction bases outside the gene matches: 9. CDR3 in DNA: TGTGCCAGCAGTTTAGGCGGACTAGCGGGTTACGCCATTCAGTACTTC. It codes for CASSLGGLAGYAIQYF.

This clonotype was seen at least ten times. This chain joins TRBV30 and TRBJ1-2, with D unclear. The CDR3 totals 14 residues. In germline, CDR1 is GTSNPN, CDR2 SVGIG (reference sequence). V lost 0 bases and J 7 bases, leaving 15 bases between the germline ends. The CDR3 reads CAWSVMPRIGGYTF. In DNA form, the CDR3 reads TGTGCCTGGAGTGTCATGCCAAGGATCGGTGGCTACACCTTC.

The chain uses TRBV7-3 and TRBJ2-1; no reliable D call. Trimming took off 1 base at V and 7 bases at J, with 5 bases between the two ends. The germline gives CDR1 SGHTA, CDR2 FQGTGA. This CDR3 spans 12 amino acids. As DNA, the CDR3 is TGTGCCAGCAGCTTAAGGCCAAATGAGCAGTTCTTC. Its translation: CASSLRPNEQFF.

This clonotype was recorded at least ten times. The CDR3 loop is CASSVDRIYEQYF. The CDR3 coding sequence is TGCGCCAGCAGCGTGGACCGTATATACGAGCAGTACTTC. The chain carries TRBV5-1 and TRBJ2-7, with D unresolved. Germline loops: CDR1 SGHRS, CDR2 YFSETQ. The germline V and J ends were trimmed by 4 bases and 4 bases, with 12 bases remaining between them. The CDR3 length is 13 residues.

This chain connects TRBV11-2 to TRBJ2-5; 14 bases line up with TRBD2. The CDR3 is 19 residues long. Germline CDR1 is SGHAT and CDR2 is FQNNGV. Germline trimming cut 1 base from V and 1 base from J; bases unmatched to any gene: 8. The CDR3 protein is CASSLVPGLAGETQETQYF. CDR3 nucleotides: TGTGCCAGCAGCTTAGTTCCGGGACTAGCGGGAGAGACCCAAGAGACCCAGTACTTC.

This rearrangement joins TRBV28 to TRBJ2-7; 9 nucleotides agree with TRBD1. The CDR3 sequence is 15 residues long. In germline, CDR1 is MDHEN, CDR2 SYDVKM. V shed 5 bases and J 3 bases; nucleotides not matched to a gene: 8. CDR3 coding DNA: TGTGCCAGCAGTGCCACCGGGACAGGGATCTACGAGCAGTACTTC. It translates to CASSATGTGIYEQYF.

The chain employs TRBV6-5 and TRBJ1-1, with no clear D. Between the trimmed V and J ends, which lost 5 bases and 11 bases, there was a span of 12 bases. CDR1 and CDR2 from the germline V gene are MNHEY and SVGAGI. The CDR3 has 11 residues. The CDR3 is CASSQEVMAFF. The CDR3 DNA reads as TGTGCCAGCAGTCAGGAGGTGATGGCTTTCTTT.

The chain is built from TRBV4-1 and TRBJ2-5, with 7 bases that match TRBD1. V was pared by 0 bases and J by 3 bases, with 7 bases of the junction left unmatched. The length of the CDR3 is 16 residues. Germline V lookup: CDR1 MGHRA, CDR2 YSYEKL. Here the CDR3 DNA reads TGCGCCAGCAGCCAAGATGGTACAGGGGTAAAAGAGACCCAGTACTTC. Protein: CASSQDGTGVKETQYF.

The sample holds many counts of this clonotype. The rearrangement uses TRBV12-3 or TRBV12-4 and TRBJ2-5; the D is unclear. V lost 3 bases and J lost 5, with 13 bases in between. This CDR3 is built from 14 residues. The DNA of the CDR3 is TGTGCCAGCAGTTTGTACACGCTTCGGGAGACCCAGTACTTC. Translating gives CASSLYTLRETQYF.